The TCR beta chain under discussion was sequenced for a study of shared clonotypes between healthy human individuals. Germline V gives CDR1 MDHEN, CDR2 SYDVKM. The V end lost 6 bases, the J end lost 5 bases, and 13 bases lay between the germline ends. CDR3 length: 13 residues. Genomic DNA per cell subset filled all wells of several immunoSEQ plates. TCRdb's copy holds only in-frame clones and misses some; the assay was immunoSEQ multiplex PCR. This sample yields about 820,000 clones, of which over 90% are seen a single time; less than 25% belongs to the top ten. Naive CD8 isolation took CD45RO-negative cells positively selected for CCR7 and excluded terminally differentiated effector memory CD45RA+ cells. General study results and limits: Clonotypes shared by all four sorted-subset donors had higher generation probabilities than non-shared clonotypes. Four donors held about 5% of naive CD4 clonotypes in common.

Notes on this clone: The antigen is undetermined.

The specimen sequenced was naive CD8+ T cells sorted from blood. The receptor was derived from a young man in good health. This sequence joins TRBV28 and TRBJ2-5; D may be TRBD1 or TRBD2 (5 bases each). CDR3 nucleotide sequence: TGTGCCAGCAGGGGGACCCTCGACGAGACCCAGTACTTC. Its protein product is CASRGTLDETQYF.